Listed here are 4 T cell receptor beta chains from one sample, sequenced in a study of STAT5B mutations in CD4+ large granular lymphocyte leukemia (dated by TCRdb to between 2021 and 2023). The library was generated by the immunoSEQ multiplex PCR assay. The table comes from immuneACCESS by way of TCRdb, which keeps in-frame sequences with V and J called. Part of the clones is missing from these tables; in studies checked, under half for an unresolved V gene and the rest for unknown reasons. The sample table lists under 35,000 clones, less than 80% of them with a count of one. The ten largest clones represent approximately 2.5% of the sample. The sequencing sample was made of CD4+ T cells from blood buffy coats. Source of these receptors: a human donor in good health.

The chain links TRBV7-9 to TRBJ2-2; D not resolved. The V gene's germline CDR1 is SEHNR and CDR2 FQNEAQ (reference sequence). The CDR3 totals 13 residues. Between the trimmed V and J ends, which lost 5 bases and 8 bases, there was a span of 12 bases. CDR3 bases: TGTGCCAGCAGCCTGTTAATTACAGGGGAGCTGTTTTTT. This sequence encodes CASSLLITGELFF.

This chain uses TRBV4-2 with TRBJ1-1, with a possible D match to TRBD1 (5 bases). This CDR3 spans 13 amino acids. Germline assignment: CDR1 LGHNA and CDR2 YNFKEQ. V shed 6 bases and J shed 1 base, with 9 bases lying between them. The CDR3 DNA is TGTGCCAGCAGGGGGGGAGGGAACACTGAAGCTTTCTTT. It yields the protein CASRGGGNTEAFF.

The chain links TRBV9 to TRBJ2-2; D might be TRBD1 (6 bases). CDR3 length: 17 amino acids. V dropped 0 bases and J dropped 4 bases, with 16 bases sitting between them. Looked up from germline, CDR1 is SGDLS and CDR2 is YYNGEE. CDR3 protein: CASSVATTGSTTGELFF. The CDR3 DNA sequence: TGTGCCAGCAGCGTAGCTACCACAGGGTCTACCACCGGGGAGCTGTTTTTT.

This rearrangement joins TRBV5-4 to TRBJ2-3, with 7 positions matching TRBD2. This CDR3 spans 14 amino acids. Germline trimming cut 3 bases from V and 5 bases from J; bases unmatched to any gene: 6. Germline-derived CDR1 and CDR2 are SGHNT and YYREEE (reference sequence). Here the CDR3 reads CASSSVGGRDTQYF. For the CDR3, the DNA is TGTGCCAGCAGCTCCGTCGGGGGGAGAGATACGCAGTATTTT.